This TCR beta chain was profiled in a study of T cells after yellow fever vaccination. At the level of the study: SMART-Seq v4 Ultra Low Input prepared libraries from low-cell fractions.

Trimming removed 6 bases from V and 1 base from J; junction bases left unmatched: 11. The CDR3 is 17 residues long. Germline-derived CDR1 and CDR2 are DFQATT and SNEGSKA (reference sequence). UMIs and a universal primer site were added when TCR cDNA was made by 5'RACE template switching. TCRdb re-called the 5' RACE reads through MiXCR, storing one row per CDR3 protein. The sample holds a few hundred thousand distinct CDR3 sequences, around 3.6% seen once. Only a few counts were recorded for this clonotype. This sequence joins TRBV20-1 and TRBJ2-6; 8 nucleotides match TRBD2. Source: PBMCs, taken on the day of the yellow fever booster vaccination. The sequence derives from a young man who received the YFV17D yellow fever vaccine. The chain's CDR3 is CSAKRAGAISGANVLTF. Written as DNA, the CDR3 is TGCAGTGCCAAAAGAGCGGGGGCCATATCTGGGGCCAACGTCCTGACTTTC.